This T cell receptor (beta chain) appears in the sequencing data of a study of blood T cell repertoires in COVID-19. As for the study in general: Sites across the United States, Italy and Spain contributed samples from acute and convalescent COVID-19. Sample material is recorded as cDNA or gDNA derived from T cells, B-cell-depleted T cells, or PBMCs.

TCRdb keeps only in-frame clones here, not all; method: immunoSEQ multiplex PCR. The data contain over 250,000 clones, 80% to 85% of them singletons. Clinical history reported by participants formed the basis on which cohorts were assigned. V lost 1 base, J lost 2 bases, and 3 bases stayed unmatched. The germline V gene encodes CDR1 LGHDT and CDR2 YNNKEL (reference sequence). This CDR3 is built from 15 residues. Sequencing was carried out using PBMCs or T cells enriched from blood (not recorded which). This sequence joins TRBV3-1 (or the pseudogene TRBV3-2) and TRBJ2-5; 8 bases are a match to TRBD2. This sequence originates from a man in his forties who had been exposed to COVID-19. The CDR3 here is CASSQGLALQETQYF. The CDR3 DNA sequence: TGTGCCAGCAGCCAAGGACTAGCGCTACAAGAGACCCAGTACTTC.